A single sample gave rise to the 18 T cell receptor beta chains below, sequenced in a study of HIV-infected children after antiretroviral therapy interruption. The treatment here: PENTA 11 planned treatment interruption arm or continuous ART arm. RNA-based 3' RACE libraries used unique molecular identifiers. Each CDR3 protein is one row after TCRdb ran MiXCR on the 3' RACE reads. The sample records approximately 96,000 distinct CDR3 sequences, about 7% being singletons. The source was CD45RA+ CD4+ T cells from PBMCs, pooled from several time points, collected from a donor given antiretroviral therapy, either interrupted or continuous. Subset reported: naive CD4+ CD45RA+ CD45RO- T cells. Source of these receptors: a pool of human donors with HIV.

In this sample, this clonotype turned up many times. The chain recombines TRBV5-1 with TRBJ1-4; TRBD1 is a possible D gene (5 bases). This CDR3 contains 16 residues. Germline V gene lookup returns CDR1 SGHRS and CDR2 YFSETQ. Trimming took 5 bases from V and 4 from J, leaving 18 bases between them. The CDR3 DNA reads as TGCGCCAGCAGTTATCCAGCCGGGACGGGTAATGAAAAACTGTTTTTT. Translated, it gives CASSYPAGTGNEKLFF. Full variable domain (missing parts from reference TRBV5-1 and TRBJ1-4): KAGVTQTPRYLIKTRGQQVTLSCSPISGHRSVSWYQQTPGQGLQFLFEYFSETQRNKGNFPGRFSGRQFSNSRSEMNVSTLELGDSALYLCASSYPAGTGNEKLFFGSGTQLSVL.

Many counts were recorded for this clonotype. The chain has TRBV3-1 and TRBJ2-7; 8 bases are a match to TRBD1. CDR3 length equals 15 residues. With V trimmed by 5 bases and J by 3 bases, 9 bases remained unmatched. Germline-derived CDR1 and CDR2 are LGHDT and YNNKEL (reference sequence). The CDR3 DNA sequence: TGTGCCAGCAGCTGGTCCCCGGACAGGGACTACGAGCAGTACTTC. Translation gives CASSWSPDRDYEQYF.

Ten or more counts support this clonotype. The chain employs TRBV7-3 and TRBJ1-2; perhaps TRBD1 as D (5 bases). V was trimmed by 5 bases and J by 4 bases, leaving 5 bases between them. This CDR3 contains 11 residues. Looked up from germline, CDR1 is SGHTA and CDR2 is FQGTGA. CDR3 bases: TGTGCCAGCAGCGGGGCCTATGGCTACACCTTC. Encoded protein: CASSGAYGYTF.

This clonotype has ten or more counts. CDR3 bases: TGTGCCAGCAGCTTGGCGAGCGCGGGGGGAGCAGATACGCAGTATTTT. Translating it yields CASSLASAGGADTQYF. The genes are TRBV5-4 and TRBJ2-3, with 8 bases that match TRBD2. CDR3 length equals 16 residues. J was trimmed by 4 bases and V by 0 bases; bases with no gene match: 7. Looked up from germline, CDR1 is SGHNT and CDR2 is YYREEE (reference sequence).

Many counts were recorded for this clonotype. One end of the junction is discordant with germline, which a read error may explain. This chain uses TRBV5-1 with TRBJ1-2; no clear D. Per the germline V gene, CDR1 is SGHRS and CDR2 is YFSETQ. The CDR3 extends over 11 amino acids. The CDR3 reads CASSLETAIVF. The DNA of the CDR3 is TGCGCCAGCAGCTTAGAGACGGCAATTGTTTTC.

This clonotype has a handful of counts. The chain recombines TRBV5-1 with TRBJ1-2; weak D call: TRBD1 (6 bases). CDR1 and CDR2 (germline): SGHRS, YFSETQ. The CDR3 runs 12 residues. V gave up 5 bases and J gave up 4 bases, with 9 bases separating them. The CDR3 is CASRGGGYGYTF. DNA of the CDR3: TGCGCCAGCAGGGGGGGCGGCTATGGCTACACCTTC.

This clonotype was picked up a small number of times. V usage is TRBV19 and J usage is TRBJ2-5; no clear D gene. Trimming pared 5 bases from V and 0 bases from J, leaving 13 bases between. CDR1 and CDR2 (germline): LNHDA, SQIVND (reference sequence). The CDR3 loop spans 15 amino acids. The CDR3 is CASSYLIWDQETQYF. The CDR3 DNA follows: TGTGCCAGTAGTTACCTGATATGGGACCAAGAGACCCAGTACTTC.

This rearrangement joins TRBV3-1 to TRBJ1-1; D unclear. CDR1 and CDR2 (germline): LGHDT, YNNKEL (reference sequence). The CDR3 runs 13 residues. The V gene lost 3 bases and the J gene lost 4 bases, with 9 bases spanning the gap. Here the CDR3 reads CASSQGRSTEAFF. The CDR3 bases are TGTGCCAGCAGCCAGGGAAGGAGCACTGAAGCTTTCTTT.

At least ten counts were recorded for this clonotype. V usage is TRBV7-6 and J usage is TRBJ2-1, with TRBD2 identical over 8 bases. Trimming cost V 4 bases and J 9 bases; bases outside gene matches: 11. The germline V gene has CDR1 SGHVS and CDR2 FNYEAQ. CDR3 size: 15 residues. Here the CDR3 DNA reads TGTGCCAGCAGCTCCCCTTTTAGCGGGAATCGTGAGCAGTTCTTC. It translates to CASSSPFSGNREQFF. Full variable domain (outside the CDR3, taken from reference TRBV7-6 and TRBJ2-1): GAGVSQSPRYKVTKRGQDVALRCDPISGHVSLYWYRQALGQGPEFLTYFNYEAQQDKSGLPNDRFSAERPEGSISTLTIQRTEQRDSAMYRCASSSPFSGNREQFFGPGTRLTVL.

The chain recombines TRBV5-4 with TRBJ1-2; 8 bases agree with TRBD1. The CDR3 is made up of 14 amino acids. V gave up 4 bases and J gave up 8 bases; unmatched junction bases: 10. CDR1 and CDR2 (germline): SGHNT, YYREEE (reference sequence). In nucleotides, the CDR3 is TGTGCCAGCAGCCAGGAACGGACAGGGAACGGCTACACCTTC. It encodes CASSQERTGNGYTF.

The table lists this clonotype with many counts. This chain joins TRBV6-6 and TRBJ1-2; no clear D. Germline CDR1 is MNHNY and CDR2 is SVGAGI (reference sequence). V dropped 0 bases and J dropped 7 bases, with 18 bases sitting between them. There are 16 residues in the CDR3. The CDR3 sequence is CASSYSGQIDPRGYTF. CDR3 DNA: TGTGCCAGCAGTTACTCGGGCCAGATTGATCCCCGTGGCTACACCTTC.

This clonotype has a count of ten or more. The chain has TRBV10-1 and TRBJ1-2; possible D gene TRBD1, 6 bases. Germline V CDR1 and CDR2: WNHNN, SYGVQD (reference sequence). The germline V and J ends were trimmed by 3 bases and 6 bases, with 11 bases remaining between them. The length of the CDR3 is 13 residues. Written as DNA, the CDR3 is TGCGCCAGCAGTGACAGGACAGATGATGGCTACACCTTC. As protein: CASSDRTDDGYTF.

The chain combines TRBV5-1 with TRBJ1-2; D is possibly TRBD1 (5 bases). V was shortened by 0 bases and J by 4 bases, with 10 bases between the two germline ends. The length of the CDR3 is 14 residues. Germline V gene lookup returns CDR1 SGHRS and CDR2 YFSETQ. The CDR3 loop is CASSLGQGTYGYTF. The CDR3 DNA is TGCGCCAGCAGCTTGGGTCAGGGCACCTATGGCTACACCTTC.

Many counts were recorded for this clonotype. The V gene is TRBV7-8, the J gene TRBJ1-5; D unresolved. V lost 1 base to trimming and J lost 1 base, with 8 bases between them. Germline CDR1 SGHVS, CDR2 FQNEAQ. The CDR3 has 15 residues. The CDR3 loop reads CASSLGVESNQPQHF. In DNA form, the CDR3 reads TGTGCCAGCAGCTTAGGGGTGGAGAGCAATCAGCCCCAGCATTTT.

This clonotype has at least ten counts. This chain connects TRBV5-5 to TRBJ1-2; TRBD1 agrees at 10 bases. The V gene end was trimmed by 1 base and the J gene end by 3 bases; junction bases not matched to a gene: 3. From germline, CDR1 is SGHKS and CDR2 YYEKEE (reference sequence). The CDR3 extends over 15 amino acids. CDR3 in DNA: TGTGCCAGCAGCTTGCCGGGACAGGGGCACTATGGCTACACCTTC. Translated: CASSLPGQGHYGYTF.

The CDR3 DNA reads TGTGCCAGCAGTTCCTTTCGACAGGGATCCTACGAGCAGTACTTC. Translating it yields CASSSFRQGSYEQYF. The chain links TRBV6-5 to TRBJ2-7, with TRBD1 identical over 7 bases. Germline CDR1 reads MNHEY; CDR2 reads SVGAGI. With 4 bases clipped from V and 1 base from J, the junction kept 7 bases outside the gene matches. The CDR3 contains 15 residues.

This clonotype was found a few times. CDR3: CATSRVRGPQPQHF. CDR3 nucleotide sequence: TGTGCCACCAGCAGAGTCCGGGGACCTCAGCCCCAGCATTTT. The chain uses TRBV15 and TRBJ1-5, with TRBD1 as a possible D gene (5 bases). Trimming left V 1 base short and J 6 bases short, with 10 bases between. The CDR3 is 14 amino acids. From germline, CDR1 is LNHNV and CDR2 YYDKDF (reference sequence). Full variable domain (outside the CDR3, taken from reference TRBV15 and TRBJ1-5): DAMVIQNPRYQVTQFGKPVTLSCSQTLNHNVMYWYQQKSSQAPKLLFHYYDKDFNNEADTPDNFQSRRPNTSFCFLDIRSPGLGDTAMYLCATSRVRGPQPQHFGDGTRLSIL.

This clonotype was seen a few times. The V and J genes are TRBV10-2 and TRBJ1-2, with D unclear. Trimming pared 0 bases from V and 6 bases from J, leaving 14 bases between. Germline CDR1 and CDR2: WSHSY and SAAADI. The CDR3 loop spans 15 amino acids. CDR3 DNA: TGCGCCAGCAGTGAGTCTTTACGGGCAGAGAATGGCTACACCTTC. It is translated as CASSESLRAENGYTF.